Listed here is a single T cell receptor (beta chain). This entry comes from a study of shared clonotypes between healthy human individuals. Method: immunoSEQ multiplex PCR; TCRdb's copy keeps in-frame clones and lacks some. Among about 2.3 million clones listed, around 93% were seen once. This TCR derives from a man between 18 and 35 years old in good health. Some clones in this sample may be carry-over from other donors' samples. Sequenced input: naive CD4+ T cells from PBMCs. Subset meaning: CD45RA+ positively selected.

The CDR3 DNA reads TGTGCCAGCAGTCCAACTAGCGGGAGCTCCTACAATGAGCAGTTCTTC. Its protein product is CASSPTSGSSYNEQFF. The chain links TRBV27 to TRBJ2-1; 11 bases fit TRBD2. Losses at the gene ends were 5 bases for V and 0 bases for J; bases not matched to a gene: 3. Germline V gene sequence: CDR1 MNHEY, CDR2 SMNVEV (reference sequence). The CDR3 has 16 amino acids.